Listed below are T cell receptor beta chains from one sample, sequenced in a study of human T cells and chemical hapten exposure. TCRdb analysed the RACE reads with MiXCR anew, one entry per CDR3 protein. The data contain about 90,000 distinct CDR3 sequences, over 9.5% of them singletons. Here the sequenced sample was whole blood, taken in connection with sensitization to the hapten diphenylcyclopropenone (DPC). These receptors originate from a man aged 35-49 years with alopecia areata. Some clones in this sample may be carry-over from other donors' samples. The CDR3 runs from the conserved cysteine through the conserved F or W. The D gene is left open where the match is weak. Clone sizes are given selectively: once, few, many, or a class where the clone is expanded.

cdr3_aa: CASGLPNYGYTF; cdr3_nt: TGTGCTAGTGGTTTACCCAACTATGGCTACACCTTC; j_call: TRBJ1-2; d_call: -; clone_size: -; v_call: TRBV12-5
cdr3_aa: CASSEARVTQYF; cdr3_nt: TGTGCCAGCAGTGAAGCGCGGGTTACGCAGTATTTT; j_call: TRBJ2-3; d_call: -; clone_size: few; v_call: TRBV2
cdr3_aa: CASSSGSETQYF; cdr3_nt: TGCGCCAGCAGCTCCGGGAGCGAGACCCAGTACTTC; j_call: TRBJ2-5; d_call: -; clone_size: -; v_call: TRBV5-1
cdr3_aa: CASSLPGREADTQYF; cdr3_nt: TGTGCCAGCAGCTTACCCGGGAGGGAGGCAGATACGCAGTATTTT; j_call: TRBJ2-3; d_call: TRBD2; clone_size: -; v_call: TRBV7-2
cdr3_aa: CASSKLGTAYEQYF; cdr3_nt: TGTGCCAGCAGCAAGCTCGGGACTGCCTACGAGCAGTACTTC; j_call: TRBJ2-7; d_call: -; clone_size: -; v_call: TRBV7-2
cdr3_aa: CASSVAVPDTGELFF; cdr3_nt: TGCGCCAGCAGCGTGGCCGTACCGGACACCGGGGAGCTGTTTTTT; j_call: TRBJ2-2; d_call: -; clone_size: -; v_call: TRBV5-1
cdr3_aa: CASSPGQRRNEKLFF; cdr3_nt: TGTGCCAGTAGCCCGGGACAGCGGCGGAATGAAAAACTGTTTTTT; j_call: TRBJ1-4; d_call: TRBD1; clone_size: -; v_call: TRBV19
cdr3_aa: CASSLYNTRLWDTQYF; cdr3_nt: TGTGCCAGCAGCCTATATAACACGCGTCTGTGGGATACGCAGTATTTT; j_call: TRBJ2-3; d_call: -; clone_size: many; v_call: TRBV11-2
cdr3_aa: CASRRDRGSLGANVLTF; cdr3_nt: TGTGCCAGCAGAAGGGACAGGGGCTCTTTGGGGGCCAACGTCCTGACTTTC; j_call: TRBJ2-6; d_call: TRBD1; clone_size: many; v_call: TRBV7-2
cdr3_aa: CASSLAQRLTDTQYF; cdr3_nt: TGTGCCAGCAGTTTAGCGCAGCGGCTCACAGATACGCAGTATTTT; j_call: TRBJ2-3; d_call: -; clone_size: few; v_call: TRBV12-3/TRBV12-4
cdr3_aa: CATSDINSYGYTF; cdr3_nt: TGTGCCACCAGTGATATCAACAGCTATGGCTACACCTTC; j_call: TRBJ1-2; d_call: -; clone_size: many; v_call: TRBV24-1
cdr3_aa: CSALAGGSFYEQYF; cdr3_nt: TGCAGTGCTTTAGCGGGAGGGTCGTTTTACGAGCAGTACTTC; j_call: TRBJ2-7; d_call: TRBD2; clone_size: -; v_call: TRBV20-1
cdr3_aa: CASNTWATQETQYF; cdr3_nt: TGTGCCAGCAACACCTGGGCTACCCAAGAGACCCAGTACTTC; j_call: TRBJ2-5; d_call: -; clone_size: few; v_call: TRBV12-3/TRBV12-4
cdr3_aa: CASSEATRNQPQHF; cdr3_nt: TGTGCCAGCAGTGAAGCGACACGTAATCAGCCCCAGCATTTT; j_call: TRBJ1-5; d_call: -; clone_size: few; v_call: TRBV6-1
cdr3_aa: CAWSVEGYYGYTF; cdr3_nt: TGTGCCTGGAGTGTCGAAGGGTACTATGGCTACACCTTC; j_call: TRBJ1-2; d_call: -; clone_size: once; v_call: TRBV30
cdr3_aa: CAWDPGNQETQYF; cdr3_nt: TGTGCCTGGGACCCGGGTAATCAAGAGACCCAGTACTTC; j_call: TRBJ2-5; d_call: -; clone_size: many; v_call: TRBV30
cdr3_aa: CASSENRGPSAFF; cdr3_nt: TGTGCCAGCAGTGAAAACAGGGGGCCATCGGCTTTCTTT; j_call: TRBJ1-1; d_call: TRBD1; clone_size: many; v_call: TRBV6-1
cdr3_aa: CSAPIRTGYNSPLHF; cdr3_nt: TGCAGTGCTCCCATAAGGACAGGGTATAATTCACCCCTCCACTTT; j_call: TRBJ1-6; d_call: TRBD1; clone_size: few; v_call: TRBV20-1
cdr3_aa: CASSLWDRSTDTQYF; cdr3_nt: TGTGCCAGCAGCCTGTGGGACCGGTCCACAGATACGCAGTATTTT; j_call: TRBJ2-3; d_call: -; clone_size: -; v_call: TRBV9
cdr3_aa: CSVHQGYGYTF; cdr3_nt: TGCAGCGTGCACCAGGGGTATGGCTACACCTTC; j_call: TRBJ1-2; d_call: -; clone_size: many; v_call: TRBV29-1
cdr3_aa: CASSSFGAPFGGELFF; cdr3_nt: TGTGCCAGCAGCTCATTTGGGGCCCCCTTCGGCGGGGAGCTGTTTTTT; j_call: TRBJ2-2; d_call: -; clone_size: -; v_call: TRBV5-5
cdr3_aa: CASSSDRNDYGYTF; cdr3_nt: TGTGCCAGCAGCTCGGACAGGAACGACTATGGCTACACCTTC; j_call: TRBJ1-2; d_call: TRBD1; clone_size: -; v_call: TRBV11-3
cdr3_aa: CASSYSGTSLNEQFF; cdr3_nt: TGTGCCAGCAGTTACTCCGGGACTAGCCTAAATGAGCAGTTCTTC; j_call: TRBJ2-1; d_call: TRBD2; clone_size: few; v_call: TRBV6-2/TRBV6-3
cdr3_aa: CAIRSGQGDGYTF; cdr3_nt: TGTGCCATCAGATCGGGACAGGGGGATGGCTACACCTTC; j_call: TRBJ1-2; d_call: TRBD1; clone_size: few; v_call: TRBV10-3
cdr3_aa: CASSYPVRGTEAFF; cdr3_nt: TGTGCCAGCAGTTATCCCGTGAGGGGCACTGAAGCTTTCTTT; j_call: TRBJ1-1; d_call: -; clone_size: many; v_call: TRBV6-2/TRBV6-3
cdr3_aa: CASSYSPRGGTEAFF; cdr3_nt: TGTGCCAGCAGTTACAGCCCGAGGGGCGGCACTGAAGCTTTCTTT; j_call: TRBJ1-1; d_call: -; clone_size: -; v_call: TRBV6-5
cdr3_aa: CASSLVAGGPQDTQYF; cdr3_nt: TGTGCCAGCAGTTTAGTAGCGGGAGGGCCCCAAGATACGCAGTATTTT; j_call: TRBJ2-3; d_call: TRBD2; clone_size: few; v_call: TRBV27
cdr3_aa: CASSEAQGEWGYTF; cdr3_nt: TGTGCCAGCAGTGAAGCGCAGGGGGAATGGGGCTACACCTTC; j_call: TRBJ1-2; d_call: TRBD1; clone_size: -; v_call: TRBV2
cdr3_aa: CASSRGLPLTGELFF; cdr3_nt: TGTGCCAGCAGCCGGGGACTACCTCTAACCGGGGAGCTGTTTTTT; j_call: TRBJ2-2; d_call: TRBD2; clone_size: few; v_call: TRBV7-2
cdr3_aa: CASSLLGLAGIDTQYF; cdr3_nt: TGTGCCAGCAGCCTCCTGGGACTAGCGGGAATAGATACGCAGTATTTT; j_call: TRBJ2-3; d_call: TRBD2; clone_size: few; v_call: TRBV3-1
cdr3_aa: CASSQVRAGVLSGNTIYF; cdr3_nt: TGTGCCAGCAGCCAAGTAAGGGCAGGCGTACTCTCTGGAAACACCATATATTTT; j_call: TRBJ1-3; d_call: -; clone_size: few; v_call: TRBV4-2
cdr3_aa: CASSLEWSSGETQYF; cdr3_nt: TGTGCCAGCAGCTTAGAGTGGTCTAGCGGAGAAACCCAGTACTTC; j_call: TRBJ2-5; d_call: TRBD2; clone_size: few; v_call: TRBV7-2
cdr3_aa: CASSLSSGSVQETQYF; cdr3_nt: TGCGCCAGCAGCTTGAGTAGCGGAAGCGTCCAAGAGACCCAGTACTTC; j_call: TRBJ2-5; d_call: -; clone_size: -; v_call: TRBV5-1
cdr3_aa: CATTAQLTDTQYF; cdr3_nt: TGTGCCACCACGGCTCAGCTCACAGATACGCAGTATTTT; j_call: TRBJ2-3; d_call: -; clone_size: -; v_call: TRBV19
cdr3_aa: CASSETGYSNQPQHF; cdr3_nt: TGTGCCAGCAGTGAGACAGGTTATAGCAATCAGCCCCAGCATTTT; j_call: TRBJ1-5; d_call: -; clone_size: few; v_call: TRBV28
cdr3_aa: CASSRLGGGTESEAFF; cdr3_nt: TGTGCCAGCAGCCGTTTAGGGGGAGGGACAGAATCTGAAGCTTTCTTT; j_call: TRBJ1-1; d_call: TRBD1; clone_size: many; v_call: TRBV7-3
cdr3_aa: CASGPTGQGGYEQYF; cdr3_nt: TGTGCCAGCGGACCAACCGGACAGGGAGGCTACGAGCAGTACTTC; j_call: TRBJ2-7; d_call: TRBD1; clone_size: few; v_call: TRBV6-1
cdr3_aa: CASSPLGTNTPHEQFF; cdr3_nt: TGTGCCAGCTCACCACTCGGGACTAACACCCCACATGAGCAGTTCTTC; j_call: TRBJ2-1; d_call: TRBD2; clone_size: -; v_call: TRBV18
cdr3_aa: CASSLGGQGIDTQYF; cdr3_nt: TGTGCCAGCAGCTTAGGTGGACAGGGGATAGATACGCAGTATTTT; j_call: TRBJ2-3; d_call: TRBD1; clone_size: few; v_call: TRBV7-2
cdr3_aa: CASSLGGPYTEAFF; cdr3_nt: TGTGCCAGCAGTTTAGGGGGGCCGTACACTGAAGCTTTCTTT; j_call: TRBJ1-1; d_call: -; clone_size: -; v_call: TRBV28
cdr3_aa: CASASGTPAYEQYF; cdr3_nt: TGCGCCAGTGCGTCCGGGACGCCAGCCTACGAGCAGTACTTC; j_call: TRBJ2-7; d_call: -; clone_size: few; v_call: TRBV5-1
cdr3_aa: CATSRDSGREAFF; cdr3_nt: TGTGCCACCAGCAGAGATTCTGGGAGAGAAGCTTTCTTT; j_call: TRBJ1-1; d_call: -; clone_size: -; v_call: TRBV15
cdr3_aa: CAWRGDQWDTEAFF; cdr3_nt: TGTGCCTGGAGGGGGGACCAGTGGGACACTGAAGCTTTCTTT; j_call: TRBJ1-1; d_call: -; clone_size: -; v_call: TRBV30
cdr3_aa: CASSISSGRAGELFF; cdr3_nt: TGTGCCAGCAGTATATCTAGCGGGAGGGCCGGGGAGCTGTTTTTT; j_call: TRBJ2-2; d_call: TRBD2; clone_size: few; v_call: TRBV12-3/TRBV12-4
cdr3_aa: CAWEGRSYEQYF; cdr3_nt: TGTGCCTGGGAGGGACGGTCCTACGAGCAGTACTTC; j_call: TRBJ2-7; d_call: -; clone_size: few; v_call: TRBV30
cdr3_aa: CASSPRTGNQPQHF; cdr3_nt: TGTGCCAGCAGCCCGCGGACAGGGAATCAGCCCCAGCATTTT; j_call: TRBJ1-5; d_call: TRBD1; clone_size: few; v_call: TRBV7-2
cdr3_aa: CAISDTGGETQYF; cdr3_nt: TGTGCCATCAGTGATACAGGGGGAGAGACCCAGTACTTC; j_call: TRBJ2-5; d_call: TRBD1; clone_size: few; v_call: TRBV10-3
cdr3_aa: CATSDLPQGVQFF; cdr3_nt: TGTGCCACCAGTGATTTGCCACAGGGGGTACAGTTCTTC; j_call: TRBJ2-1; d_call: TRBD1; clone_size: -; v_call: TRBV24-1
cdr3_aa: CSARTGYDGYTF; cdr3_nt: TGCAGTGCTAGAACAGGGTACGATGGCTACACCTTC; j_call: TRBJ1-2; d_call: -; clone_size: -; v_call: TRBV20-1
cdr3_aa: CASSPMLYF; cdr3_nt: TGTGCCAGCAGCCCGATGTTATACTTC; j_call: TRBJ2-7; d_call: -; clone_size: few; v_call: TRBV2
cdr3_aa: CASSQHRAGTGLYEQYF; cdr3_nt: TGCGCCAGCAGCCAACATAGGGCCGGGACAGGGTTGTACGAGCAGTACTTC; j_call: TRBJ2-7; d_call: TRBD1; clone_size: few; v_call: TRBV4-3
cdr3_aa: CASTDRRTGANVLTF; cdr3_nt: TGTGCCAGCACGGACAGGCGCACTGGGGCCAACGTCCTGACTTTC; j_call: TRBJ2-6; d_call: TRBD1; clone_size: -; v_call: TRBV28
cdr3_aa: CASSQGLAGRNTGELFF; cdr3_nt: TGTGCCAGCAGCCAGGGACTAGCGGGAAGGAACACCGGGGAGCTGTTTTTT; j_call: TRBJ2-2; d_call: TRBD2; clone_size: -; v_call: TRBV7-3
cdr3_aa: CASSFTTAVNTQYF; cdr3_nt: TGTGCCAGCAGTTTTACCACCGCTGTCAATACGCAGTATTTT; j_call: TRBJ2-3; d_call: -; clone_size: -; v_call: TRBV28